This TCR beta chain originates from a study of blood T cell repertoires in COVID-19 (dated by TCRdb to 2019 to 2021). In terms of the full investigation: The collaborator samples originated in the United States, Italy and Spain and spanned the acute and convalescent phases of COVID-19. Where available, HLA class I and class II types were obtained from metadata supplied by the sample provider rather than from assay-based typing. The dataset comprised deeply sampled blood TCRbeta repertoires from subjects exposed to, actively infected with, or recovered from COVID-19. The material from the prospective study consisted of cDNA or gDNA derived from T cells, B-cell-depleted T cells, or PBMCs. The repertoires were released in a freely available public database intended as a resource for research on the immune response to SARS-CoV-2. Sample metadata almost always included a de-identified subject ID, COVID-19 status, age in years and sex. Samples came from the ongoing ImmuneRACE study (first 160 participants) plus 1,254 subjects from 6 global collaborators.

TCRbeta CDR3 regions were amplified from genomic DNA by means of the immunoSEQ Assay, a bias-controlled multiplex PCR. Per the original workflow: The number of nucleated cells in each sample was estimated from the amplification of reference gene primers within the assay. Sequence reads were collapsed and filtered to measure the absolute abundance of every unique TCRbeta CDR3 rearrangement. For each sample, productive Simpson clonality was calculated as the square root of Simpson's diversity index across productive rearrangements. TCRdb obtained this table from immuneACCESS and retained in-frame rearrangements with V and J assigned. These tables miss some clones; where compared with another copy, unresolved V genes account for less than half of the shortfall, and the remainder is unexplained. V, J and clone size are those of that table, while D and trimming were read from the DNA. Counted in this sample were under 400,000 clones; over 85% of them appeared once. The ten largest clones capture 3% to 4.5% of the sample.

In Seattle, one collaborating source enrolled patients while the infection was active and tracked those patients longitudinally over the course of disease. Whole blood was collected in K2EDTA tubes by collaborating institutions according to the institutions' own protocols. For TCRbeta analysis, collaborator samples were shipped as frozen whole blood, as isolated PBMCs, or as DNA extracted from either sample type. Notes on this clone: Its antigen has not been determined. It has no much larger one-base neighbor in the sample; base qualities were not kept.

Here V drops 6 bases and J drops 3 bases, and the junction holds 8 bases not matched to any gene. Per the germline V gene (reference sequence), LNHDA is the CDR1 and SQIVND is the CDR2. Its CDR3 holds 16 amino acids, cysteine through phenylalanine. The retained sequence is limited to the CDR3, 48 bases, with the frame set at the first base. On the study overall, not on this receptor specifically: The amount of clinical and demographic metadata varied by source and participant and was provided uncurated.

This TCR was sampled from a woman aged 55-75 years with COVID-19, enrolled during active disease. This sequence uses TRBV19 and TRBJ2-5, with 12 junctional bases fitting TRBD2. The specimen sequenced was peripheral blood. The CDR3 here reads CASSIRRLAGEETQYF. The DNA sequence follows: TGTGCCAGTAGCATACGAAGACTAGCGGGGGAAGAGACCCAGTACTTC.